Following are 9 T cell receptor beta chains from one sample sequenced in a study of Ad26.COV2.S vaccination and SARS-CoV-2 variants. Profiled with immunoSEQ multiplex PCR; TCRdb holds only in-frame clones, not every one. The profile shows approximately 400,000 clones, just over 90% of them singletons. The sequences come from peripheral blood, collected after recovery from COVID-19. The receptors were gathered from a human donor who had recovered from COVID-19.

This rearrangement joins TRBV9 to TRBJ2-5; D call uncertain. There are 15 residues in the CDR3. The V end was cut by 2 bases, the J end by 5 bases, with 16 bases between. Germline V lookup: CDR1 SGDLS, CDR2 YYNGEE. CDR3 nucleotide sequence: TGTGCCAGCAGCGTCCTTGCGGCAGTCGGGGAGACCCAGTACTTC. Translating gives CASSVLAAVGETQYF.

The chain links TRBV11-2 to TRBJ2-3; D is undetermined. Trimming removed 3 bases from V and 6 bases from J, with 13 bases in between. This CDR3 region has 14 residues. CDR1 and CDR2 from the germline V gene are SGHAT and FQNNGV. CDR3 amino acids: CASSLVTAADTQYF. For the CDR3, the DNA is TGTGCCAGCAGCTTGGTTACTGCCGCCGATACGCAGTATTTT.

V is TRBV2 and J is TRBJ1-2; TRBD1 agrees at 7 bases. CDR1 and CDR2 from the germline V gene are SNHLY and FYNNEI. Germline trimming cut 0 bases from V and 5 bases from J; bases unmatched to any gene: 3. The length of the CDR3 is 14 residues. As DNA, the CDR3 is TGTGCCAGCAGTGAAGCCAACAGGGGATATGGCTACACCTTC. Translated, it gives CASSEANRGYGYTF.

DNA for the CDR3: TGCGCCAGCAGCCCGACAGGGTCGAACACTGAAGCTTTCTTT. Its translation: CASSPTGSNTEAFF. The chain combines TRBV5-1 with TRBJ1-1; 7 bases align to TRBD1. The length of the CDR3 is 14 residues. The J segment lost 1 base and the V segment lost 4 bases, leaving 4 bases of the junction unmatched. CDR1 and CDR2 from the germline V gene are SGHRS and YFSETQ.

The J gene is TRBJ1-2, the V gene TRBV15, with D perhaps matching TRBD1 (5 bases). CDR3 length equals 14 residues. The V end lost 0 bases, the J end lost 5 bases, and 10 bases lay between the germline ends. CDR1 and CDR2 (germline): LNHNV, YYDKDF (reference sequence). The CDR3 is CATSRDTGGYGYTF. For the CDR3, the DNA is TGTGCCACCAGCAGAGATACAGGAGGGTATGGCTACACCTTC.

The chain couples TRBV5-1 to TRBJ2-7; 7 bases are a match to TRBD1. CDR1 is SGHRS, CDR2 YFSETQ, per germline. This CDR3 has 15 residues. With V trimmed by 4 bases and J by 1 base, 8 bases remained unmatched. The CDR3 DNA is TGCGCCAGCAGCCTCCGGACAGGAATGTCCTACGAGCAGTACTTC. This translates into CASSLRTGMSYEQYF.

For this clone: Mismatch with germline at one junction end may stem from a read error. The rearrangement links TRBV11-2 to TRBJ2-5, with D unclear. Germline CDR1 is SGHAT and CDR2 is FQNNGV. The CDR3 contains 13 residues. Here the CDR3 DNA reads TGTGCCAGCAGCTTACGGTCTAGAGAGGCCCAGTACTTC. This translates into CASSLRSREAQYF.

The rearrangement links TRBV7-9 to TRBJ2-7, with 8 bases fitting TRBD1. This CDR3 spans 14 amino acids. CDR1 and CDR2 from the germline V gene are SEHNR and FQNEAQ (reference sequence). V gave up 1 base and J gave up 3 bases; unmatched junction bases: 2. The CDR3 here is CASSLGQGRYEQYF. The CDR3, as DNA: TGTGCCAGCAGCTTAGGACAGGGGCGCTACGAGCAGTACTTC.

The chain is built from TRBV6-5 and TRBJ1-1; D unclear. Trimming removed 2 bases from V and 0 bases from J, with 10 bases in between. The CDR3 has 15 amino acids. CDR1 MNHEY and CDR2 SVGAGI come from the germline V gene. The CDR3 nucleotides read TGTGCCAGCAGTTACAGCGGGCACCTGAACACTGAAGCTTTCTTT. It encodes CASSYSGHLNTEAFF.